Listed below are T cell receptor beta chains from one sample, sequenced in a study of blood T cell repertoires in COVID-19. Assay used: immunoSEQ multiplex PCR; TCRdb lists only in-frame clones, some missing. The data hold about 200,000 clones, with approximately 80% observed a single time. Material for sequencing was peripheral blood. These receptors were collected from a woman over 75 with COVID-19, enrolled during active disease. Both conserved end residues are part of each CDR3. The D gene is left open where the match is weak. Size tells how often a clone was seen (once, few, many) or the class of an expanded clone, and some rows leave it out.

v_gene,j_gene,d_gene,len,abundance,CDR3aa,CDR3nt
TRBV4-1,TRBJ2-4,TRBD2,15,NA,CASSQTGLAPLDQYF,TGCGCCAGCAGCCAAACGGGACTAGCGCCCTTGGATCAGTACTTC
TRBV15,TRBJ2-5,TRBD2,14,once,CATSHGGAGETQYF,TGTGCCACCAGCCACGGGGGGGCCGGGGAGACCCAGTACTTC
TRBV6-5,TRBJ2-1,TRBD1,14,once,CASRYRGEYNEQFF,TGTGCCAGCAGATACAGGGGCGAGTACAATGAGCAGTTCTTC
TRBV4-1,TRBJ2-2,NA,14,NA,CASSVDSNTGELFF,TGCGCCAGCAGCGTCGACTCGAACACCGGGGAGCTGTTTTTT
TRBV7-5,TRBJ1-5,NA,15,NA,CVRSLGQGGFQPQHF,TGTGTCAGAAGCTTAGGCCAGGGGGGATTTCAGCCCCAGCATTTT
TRBV5-6,TRBJ1-2,NA,16,NA,CASSLVQGLLTNGYTF,TGTGCCAGCAGCTTGGTACAGGGTCTCCTTACTAATGGCTACACCTTC
TRBV3-1/TRBV3-2,TRBJ1-6,NA,16,NA,CASSQDLARANSPLHF,TGTGCCAGCAGCCAAGATCTTGCCAGGGCAAATTCACCCCTCCACTTT
TRBV5-1,TRBJ2-7,NA,13,NA,CASSTGQLYEQYF,TGCGCCAGCAGCACGGGACAACTCTACGAGCAGTACTTC
TRBV28,TRBJ2-2,TRBD1,16,NA,CASSAPGQARTGELFF,TGTGCCAGCAGTGCTCCCGGACAGGCGCGAACCGGGGAGCTGTTTTTT
TRBV7-2,TRBJ2-3,NA,13,NA,CASSLLGTDTQYF,TGTGCCAGCAGCTTACTCGGCACAGATACGCAGTATTTT
TRBV5-1,TRBJ2-1,NA,14,NA,CASSESTNDNEQFF,TGCGCCAGCAGCGAGTCGACAAACGACAATGAGCAGTTCTTC
TRBV7-9,TRBJ2-7,TRBD2,14,NA,CASSRTSGGYEQYF,TGTGCCAGCAGCCGGACTAGCGGGGGTTACGAGCAGTACTTC
TRBV28,TRBJ2-7,NA,14,NA,CASSISGPTYEQYF,TGTGCCAGCAGTATAAGCGGGCCGACCTACGAGCAGTACTTC
TRBV5-6,TRBJ1-2,TRBD1,16,NA,CASSPDRGERLGGYTF,TGTGCCAGCAGCCCGGACAGGGGAGAGAGATTGGGTGGCTACACCTTC
TRBV5-1,TRBJ1-1,NA,15,NA,CASSSRGATLTEAFF,TGCGCCAGCAGCTCGCGGGGTGCCACACTTACTGAAGCTTTCTTT
TRBV3-1/TRBV3-2,TRBJ2-7,NA,13,NA,CASSRSGVGEQYF,TGTGCCAGCAGCCGTTCGGGGGTGGGCGAGCAGTACTTC
TRBV6-1,TRBJ2-2,NA,16,NA,CASSEIGQTNTGELFF,TGTGCCAGCAGTGAAATAGGACAAACTAACACCGGGGAGCTGTTTTTT
TRBV9,TRBJ2-5,TRBD1,17,few,CASSRQGGTGIFETQYF,TGTGCCAGCAGCCGGCAGGGCGGGACAGGGATTTTCGAGACCCAGTACTTC
TRBV28,TRBJ1-2,NA,13,NA,CASSGSLNYGYTF,TGTGCCAGCAGTGGTTCACTCAACTATGGCTACACCTTC
TRBV12-3/TRBV12-4,TRBJ1-1,NA,11,NA,CASSFRTEAFF,TGTGCCAGCAGTTTTCGTACTGAAGCTTTCTTT
TRBV7-3,TRBJ2-2,NA,13,NA,CASSLDGAGELFF,TGTGCCAGCAGCCTCGACGGAGCCGGGGAGCTGTTTTTT
TRBV9,TRBJ1-1,NA,14,NA,CASSVGPENTEAFF,TGTGCCAGCAGCGTAGGGCCAGAGAACACTGAAGCTTTCTTT
TRBV18,TRBJ1-3,NA,15,NA,CASSPGGGAGNTIYF,TGTGCCAGCTCACCGGGGGGAGGCGCTGGAAACACCATATATTTT
TRBV2,TRBJ1-5,NA,14,NA,CASSEVTGQQPQHF,TGTGCCAGCAGTGAAGTTACAGGGCAACAGCCCCAGCATTTT
TRBV11-2,TRBJ2-7,NA,12,NA,CASSFLTNEQYF,TGTGCCAGCAGCTTTTTAACTAACGAGCAGTACTTC
TRBV7-9,TRBJ1-2,NA,13,NA,CASSLGRDYGYTF,TGTGCCAGCAGCTTAGGCAGGGACTATGGCTACACCTTC
TRBV19,TRBJ2-1,TRBD2,15,NA,CASSIDSGAYNEQFF,TGTGCCAGTAGTATAGATAGCGGGGCCTACAATGAGCAGTTCTTC
TRBV7-3,TRBJ2-7,NA,15,NA,CASSQGSLGIYEQYF,TGTGCCAGCAGCCAGGGCTCCCTAGGCATATACGAGCAGTACTTC
TRBV4-2,TRBJ2-5,TRBD2,15,once,CASSQGAQGGETQYF,TGTGCCAGCAGCCAAGGAGCCCAGGGAGGGGAGACCCAGTACTTC
TRBV5-1,TRBJ2-1,TRBD1,13,NA,CASSLAGTGGEFF,TGCGCCAGCAGCTTGGCCGGGACAGGGGGCGAGTTCTTC
TRBV19,TRBJ1-6,NA,14,NA,CASSIARDNSPLHF,TGTGCCAGTAGTATAGCGCGTGATAATTCACCCCTCCACTTT
TRBV28,TRBJ1-6,NA,15,NA,CASTVTGYEDSPLHF,TGTGCCAGCACCGTGACAGGCTATGAGGATTCACCCCTCCACTTT
TRBV11-3,TRBJ2-3,NA,11,NA,CASSRGDTQYF,TGTGCCAGCAGTAGGGGAGATACGCAGTATTTT
TRBV2,TRBJ1-2,TRBD1,16,NA,CASSRDRGRVGYGYTF,TGTGCCAGCAGCCGGGACAGGGGGCGGGTGGGCTATGGCTACACCTTC
TRBV3-1/TRBV3-2,TRBJ2-3,NA,16,NA,CASSPPGTLGTDTQYF,TGTGCCAGCAGCCCTCCGGGAACTCTTGGCACAGATACGCAGTATTTT
TRBV18,TRBJ1-5,NA,12,NA,CASSQGSQPQHF,TGTGCCAGCTCACAAGGGAGTCAGCCCCAGCATTTT
TRBV4-1,TRBJ1-6,NA,15,NA,CASSQRQQTNSPLHF,TGCGCCAGCAGCCAAAGGCAACAGACTAATTCACCCCTCCACTTT
TRBV7-8,TRBJ1-1,NA,14,NA,CASSLADRNTEAFF,TGTGCCAGCAGCTTAGCGGACAGAAACACTGAAGCTTTCTTT
TRBV4-1,TRBJ2-3,NA,17,NA,CASSQERVRGGTDTQYF,TGCGCCAGCAGCCAAGAAAGGGTCAGGGGGGGCACAGATACGCAGTATTTT
TRBV19,TRBJ2-3,NA,15,NA,CASSRRRQGTDTQYF,TGTGCCAGTAGCCGCAGGCGCCAAGGCACAGATACGCAGTATTTT
TRBV7-2,TRBJ2-7,NA,12,NA,CASSLELAEQYF,TGTGCCAGCAGCTTAGAACTAGCCGAGCAGTACTTC